What follows are 10 T cell receptor beta chains derived from one specimen sequenced in a study of blood T cell repertoires in COVID-19. Assay used: immunoSEQ multiplex PCR; TCRdb lists only in-frame clones, some missing. The data contain under 250,000 clones, roughly 86% of them seen just once; the ten biggest clones take up under 2%. The specimen sequenced was peripheral blood. The receptor set was obtained from a woman aged 55-69 years who had recovered from COVID-19.

This clone was detected only once. The chain couples TRBV28 to TRBJ1-6; D gene unclear. V was trimmed by 2 bases and J by 9 bases, leaving 8 bases between them. There are 13 residues in the CDR3. CDR1 is MDHEN, CDR2 SYDVKM, per germline. CDR3 protein: CASSLATGSPLHF. The DNA of the CDR3 is TGTGCCAGCAGTTTAGCGACGGGTTCACCCCTCCACTTT.

The chain links TRBV4-2 to TRBJ1-2, with 9 bases identical to TRBD1. V lost 1 base to trimming and J lost 7 bases; unmatched junction nucleotides: 7. The CDR3 has 15 residues. The V gene's germline CDR1 is LGHNA and CDR2 YNFKEQ. The CDR3 DNA sequence: TGTGCCAGCAGCCAAGCGTCCCGGGACAGGGTTGGCTACACCTTC. This codes for CASSQASRDRVGYTF.

This rearrangement joins TRBV4-3 to TRBJ1-5; D uncertain. The CDR3 loop spans 15 amino acids. CDR1 and CDR2 (germline): LGHNA, YSLEER. V dropped 1 base and J dropped 4 bases, with 11 bases sitting between them. As DNA, the CDR3 is TGCGCCAGCAGCCAAGGTGTTTCAATGAATCAGCCCCAGCATTTT. Protein: CASSQGVSMNQPQHF.

The V call is TRBV28, the J call TRBJ1-5; D is possibly TRBD1 (5 bases). Trimming took off 3 bases at V and 10 bases at J, with 13 bases between the two ends. The CDR3 runs to 13 residues. Germline CDR1 reads MDHEN; CDR2 reads SYDVKM. The CDR3 DNA reads TGTGCCAGCAGTTTGGCGACAGTTCAACCCCAGCATTTT. Translation: CASSLATVQPQHF.

This clone showed up just once. The chain links TRBV9 to TRBJ1-2; no reliable D call. This CDR3 has 11 residues. The V end was cut by 1 base, the J end by 11 bases, with 9 bases between. Germline CDR1 SGDLS, CDR2 YYNGEE. CDR3 residues: CASSVMANYTF. In DNA, the CDR3 is TGTGCCAGCAGCGTAATGGCAAATTACACCTTC.

Comment on this clone: The CDR3 does not close with the conserved phenylalanine or tryptophan, likely indicating a read error. No DNA is shown, since the ends of the CDR3 on it are uncertain; the CDR3 is the one TCRdb lists. V gene TRBV15 combines with J gene TRBJ2-3; whether TRBD1, the table's D call, matches the DNA was not checked. CDR1 LNHNV and CDR2 YYDKDF come from the germline V gene (reference sequence). The CDR3 is made up of 14 amino acids, end residues included. CDR3 sequence reads: CATSRDYGTGGWNA.

As DNA, the CDR3 is TGTGCCAGCAAACGACTAGGCCTCACAGATACGCAGTATTTT. Translating it yields CASKRLGLTDTQYF. This chain uses TRBV6-1 with TRBJ2-3, with a possible D match to TRBD2 (6 bases). The CDR3 runs 14 residues. CDR1 MNHNS and CDR2 SASEGT come from the germline V gene. V was shortened by 7 bases and J by 2 bases, with 13 bases between the two germline ends.

This clone appeared a single time. The chain joins TRBV3-1 (or the pseudogene TRBV3-2) to TRBJ2-1; 11 bases agree with TRBD2. The length of the CDR3 is 15 residues. The J segment lost 6 bases and the V segment lost 1 base, leaving 2 bases of the junction unmatched. Germline V CDR1 and CDR2: LGHDT, YNNKEL (reference sequence). CDR3 nucleotide sequence: TGTGCCAGCAGCCAAGCTAGCGGGGGGCCCAATGAGCAGTTCTTC. Encoded protein: CASSQASGGPNEQFF.

The V and J genes are TRBV2 and TRBJ1-5, with 7 nucleotides matching TRBD1. After removal of 7 bases from V and 2 bases from J, the junction contained 14 bases not matched to a gene. Germline V gene data show CDR1 as SNHLY and CDR2 as FYNNEI. The length of the CDR3 is 17 residues. The CDR3 bases are TGTGCCAGCACCCTCGATGTTAGGGGGCTGGGCAATCAGCCCCAGCATTTT. Translating gives CASTLDVRGLGNQPQHF.

This chain uses TRBV11-3 with TRBJ2-1, with a tentative D call TRBD2 (7 bases). V shed 5 bases and J shed 6 bases, with 20 bases lying between them. The germline gives CDR1 SGHNT, CDR2 YENEEA. The CDR3 length is 16 residues. The CDR3 sequence: CASSPGSGGQGNEQFF. CDR3 DNA: TGTGCCAGCAGCCCGGGTTCGGGGGGCCAGGGCAATGAGCAGTTCTTC.